This TCR beta chain was observed in a study of T cells in Graves' hyperthyroidism and ophthalmopathy. Amplification targeted TCR beta CDR3 regions from RNA transcripts. A set of HTBI primers served as the primers for a first-round RT-PCR of the TCR CDR3. TCRdb reanalysed the multiplex PCR reads using MiXCR and keeps one entry per CDR3 protein. This sample has some 490,000 distinct CDR3 sequences, with about 22% found just once. Germline V CDR1 and CDR2: DFQATT, SNEGSKA (reference sequence). V shed 6 bases and J shed 1 base, with 17 bases lying between them. The CDR3 covers 15 residues. The chain joins TRBV20-1 to TRBJ2-3, with unresolved D. This TCR derives from a woman in her 70s with Graves' ophthalmopathy. The sequencing input was blood. This CDR3 is CSAAEPLSGTDTQYF. The CDR3 nucleotides read TGCAGTGCCGCCGAGCCACTTTCCGGCACAGATACGCAGTATTTT.